This T cell receptor beta chain emerged from a study of blood T cell repertoires in COVID-19. Study information: From T cells, B-cell-depleted T cells, or PBMCs came the material, which was cDNA or gDNA.

V gave up 3 bases and J gave up 0 bases, with 7 bases separating them. This CDR3 has 14 amino acids. Germline V lookup: CDR1 MNHEY, CDR2 SMNVEV (reference sequence). As originally analysed: Researchers report that nucleated cell counts were estimated from reference gene primer amplification. The protocol was immunoSEQ multiplex PCR, while the TCRdb copy is restricted to in-frame clones and leaves out a portion. V and J calls and clone size are given by that table; D and trimming were obtained from the DNA. The sample includes more than 95,000 clones, about four fifths seen only once; the top ten take about 16%.

V usage is TRBV27 and J usage is TRBJ2-3; D is ambiguous. The sequenced material came from peripheral blood. The source is a woman aged 80 or over with acute or convalescent COVID-19. The CDR3 DNA is TGTGCCAGCAGTTTTATAGTTAGCACAGATACGCAGTATTTT. It is translated as CASSFIVSTDTQYF.